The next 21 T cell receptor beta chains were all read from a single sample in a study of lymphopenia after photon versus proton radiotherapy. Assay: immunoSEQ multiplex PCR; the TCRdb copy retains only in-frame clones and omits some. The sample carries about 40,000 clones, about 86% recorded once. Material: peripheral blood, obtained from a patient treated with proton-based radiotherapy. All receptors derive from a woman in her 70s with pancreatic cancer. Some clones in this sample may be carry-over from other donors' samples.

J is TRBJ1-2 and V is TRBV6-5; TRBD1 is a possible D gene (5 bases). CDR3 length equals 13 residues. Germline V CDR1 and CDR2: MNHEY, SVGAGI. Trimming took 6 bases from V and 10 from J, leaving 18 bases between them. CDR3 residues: CASSPRETGLYTF. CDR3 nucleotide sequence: TGTGCCAGCAGCCCCAGGGAGACCGGGCTCTACACCTTC.

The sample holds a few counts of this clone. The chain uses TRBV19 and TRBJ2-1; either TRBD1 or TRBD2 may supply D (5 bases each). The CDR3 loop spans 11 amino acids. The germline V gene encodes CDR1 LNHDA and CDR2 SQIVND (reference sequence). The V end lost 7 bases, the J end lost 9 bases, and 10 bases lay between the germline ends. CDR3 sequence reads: CASTGAVEQFF. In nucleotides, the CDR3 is TGTGCCAGTACCGGGGCAGTTGAGCAGTTCTTC.

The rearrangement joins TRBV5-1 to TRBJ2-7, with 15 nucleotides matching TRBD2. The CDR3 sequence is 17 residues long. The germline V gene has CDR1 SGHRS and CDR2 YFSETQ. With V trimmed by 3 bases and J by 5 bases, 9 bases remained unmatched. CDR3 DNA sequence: TGCGCCAGCAGCTCAGGACTAGCGGGAGGGCCGTACCACGAGCAGTACTTC. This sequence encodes CASSSGLAGGPYHEQYF.

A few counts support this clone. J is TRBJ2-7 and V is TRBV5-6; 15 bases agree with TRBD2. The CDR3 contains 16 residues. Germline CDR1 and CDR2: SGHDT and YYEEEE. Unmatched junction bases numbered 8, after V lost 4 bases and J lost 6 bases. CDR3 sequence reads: CASSRTSGRALGEQYF. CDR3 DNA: TGTGCCAGCAGCAGGACTAGCGGGAGGGCCCTCGGCGAGCAGTACTTC.

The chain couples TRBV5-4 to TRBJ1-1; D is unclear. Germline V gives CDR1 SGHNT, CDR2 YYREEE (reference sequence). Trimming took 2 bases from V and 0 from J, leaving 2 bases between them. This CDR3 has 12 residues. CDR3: CASSFLNTEAFF. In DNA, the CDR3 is TGTGCCAGCAGCTTCCTGAACACTGAAGCTTTCTTT. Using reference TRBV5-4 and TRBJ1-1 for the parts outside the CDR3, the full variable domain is ETGVTQSPTHLIKTRGQQVTLRCSSQSGHNTVSWYQQALGQGPQFIFQYYREEENGRGNFPPRFSGLQFPNYSSELNVNALELDDSALYLCASSFLNTEAFFGQGTRLTVV.

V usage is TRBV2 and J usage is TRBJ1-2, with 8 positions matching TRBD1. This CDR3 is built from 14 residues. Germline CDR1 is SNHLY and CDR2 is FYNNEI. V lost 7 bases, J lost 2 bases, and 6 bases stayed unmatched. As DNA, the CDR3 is TGTGCCAGCAACGGACAGGGAACAAACTATGGCTACACCTTC. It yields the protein CASNGQGTNYGYTF.

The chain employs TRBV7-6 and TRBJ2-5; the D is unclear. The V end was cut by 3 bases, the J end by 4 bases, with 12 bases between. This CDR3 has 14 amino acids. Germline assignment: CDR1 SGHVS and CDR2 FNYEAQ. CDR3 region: CASSFGPPPETQYF. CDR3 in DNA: TGTGCCAGCAGCTTCGGACCACCCCCAGAGACCCAGTACTTC.

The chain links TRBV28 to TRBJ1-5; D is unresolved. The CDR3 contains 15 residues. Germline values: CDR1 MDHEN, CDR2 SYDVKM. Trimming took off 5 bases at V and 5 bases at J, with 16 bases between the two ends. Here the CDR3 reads CASSEVRVTYQPQHF. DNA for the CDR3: TGTGCCAGCAGTGAAGTAAGGGTCACCTATCAGCCCCAGCATTTT.

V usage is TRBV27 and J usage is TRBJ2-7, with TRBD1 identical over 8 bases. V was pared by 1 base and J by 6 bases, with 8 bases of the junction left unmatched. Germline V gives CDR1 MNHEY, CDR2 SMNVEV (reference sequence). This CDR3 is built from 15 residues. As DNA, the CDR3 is TGTGCCAGCAGTTTATTCGGACAGGGAGGAGGCGAGCAGTACTTC. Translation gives CASSLFGQGGGEQYF.

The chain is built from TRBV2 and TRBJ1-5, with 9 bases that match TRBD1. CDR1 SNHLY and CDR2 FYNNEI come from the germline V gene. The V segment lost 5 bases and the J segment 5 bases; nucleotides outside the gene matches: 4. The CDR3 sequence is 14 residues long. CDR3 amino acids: CASSSDRGDQPQHF. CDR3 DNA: TGTGCCAGCAGTTCGGACAGGGGCGATCAGCCCCAGCATTTT.

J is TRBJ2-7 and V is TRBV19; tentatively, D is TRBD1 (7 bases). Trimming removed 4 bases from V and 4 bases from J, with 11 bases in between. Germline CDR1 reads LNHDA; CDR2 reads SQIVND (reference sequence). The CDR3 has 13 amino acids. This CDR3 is CASSRGDRYEQYF. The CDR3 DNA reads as TGTGCCAGTAGTAGGGGGGACAGATACGAGCAGTACTTC.

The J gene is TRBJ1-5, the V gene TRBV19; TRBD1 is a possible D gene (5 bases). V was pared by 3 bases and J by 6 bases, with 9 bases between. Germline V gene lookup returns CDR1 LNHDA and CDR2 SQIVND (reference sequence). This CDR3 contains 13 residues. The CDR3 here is CASSIGGGQPQHF. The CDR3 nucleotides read TGTGCCAGTAGTATTGGGGGGGGTCAGCCCCAGCATTTT.

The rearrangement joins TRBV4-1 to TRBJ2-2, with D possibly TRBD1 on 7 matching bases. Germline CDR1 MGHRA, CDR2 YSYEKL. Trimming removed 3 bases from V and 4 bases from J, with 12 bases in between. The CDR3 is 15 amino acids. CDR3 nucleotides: TGCGCCAGCAGCCAGGGGCAGGGGGGCACCGGGGAGCTGTTTTTT. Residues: CASSQGQGGTGELFF.

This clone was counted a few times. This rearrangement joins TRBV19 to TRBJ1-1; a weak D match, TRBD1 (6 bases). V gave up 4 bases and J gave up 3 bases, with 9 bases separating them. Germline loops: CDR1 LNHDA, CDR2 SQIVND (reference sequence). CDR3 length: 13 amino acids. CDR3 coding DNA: TGTGCCAGTAGTACCGGACAGTACACTGAAGCTTTCTTT. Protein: CASSTGQYTEAFF.

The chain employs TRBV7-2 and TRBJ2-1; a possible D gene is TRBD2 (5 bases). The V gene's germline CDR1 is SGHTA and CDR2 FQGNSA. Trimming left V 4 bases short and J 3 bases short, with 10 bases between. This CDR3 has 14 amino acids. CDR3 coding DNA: TGTGCCAGCAGCTCTAGACTACGCTACAATGAGCAGTTCTTC. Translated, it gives CASSSRLRYNEQFF. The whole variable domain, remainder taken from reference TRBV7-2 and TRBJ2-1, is GAGVSQSPSNKVTEKGKDVELRCDPISGHTALYWYRQSLGQGLEFLIYFQGNSAPDKSGLPSDRFSAERTGGSVSTLTIQRTQQEDSAVYLCASSSRLRYNEQFFGPGTRLTVL.

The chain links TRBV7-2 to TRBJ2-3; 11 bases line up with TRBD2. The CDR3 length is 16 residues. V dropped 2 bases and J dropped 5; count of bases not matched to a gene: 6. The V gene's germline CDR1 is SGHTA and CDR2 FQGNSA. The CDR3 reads CASSLRVSGRGDTQYF. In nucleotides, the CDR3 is TGTGCCAGCAGCTTAAGGGTTAGCGGGAGGGGAGATACGCAGTATTTT.

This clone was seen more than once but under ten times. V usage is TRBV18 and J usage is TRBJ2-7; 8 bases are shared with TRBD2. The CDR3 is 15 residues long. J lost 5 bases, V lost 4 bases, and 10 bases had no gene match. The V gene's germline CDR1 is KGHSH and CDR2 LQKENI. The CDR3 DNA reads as TGTGCCAGCTCACAATCGAACGGGAGGGCCGACGAGCAGTACTTC. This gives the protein CASSQSNGRADEQYF. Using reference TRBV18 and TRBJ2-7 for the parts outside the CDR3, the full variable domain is NAGVMQNPRHLVRRRGQEARLRCSPMKGHSHVYWYRQLPEEGLKFMVYLQKENIIDESGMPKERFSAEFPKEGPSILRIQQVVRGDSAAYFCASSQSNGRADEQYFGPGTRLTVT.

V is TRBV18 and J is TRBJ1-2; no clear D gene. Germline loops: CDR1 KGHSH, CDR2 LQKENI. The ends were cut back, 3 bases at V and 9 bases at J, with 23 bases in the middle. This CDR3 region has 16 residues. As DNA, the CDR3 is TGTGCCAGCTCACCTCAAACTGACACGTCCGGGTCGCGCTACACCTTC. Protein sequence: CASSPQTDTSGSRYTF.

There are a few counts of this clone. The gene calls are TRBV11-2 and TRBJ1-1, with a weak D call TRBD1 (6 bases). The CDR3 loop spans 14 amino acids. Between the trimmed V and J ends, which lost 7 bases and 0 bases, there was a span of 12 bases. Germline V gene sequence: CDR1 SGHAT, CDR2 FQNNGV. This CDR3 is CASKRGQMNTEAFF. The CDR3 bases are TGTGCCAGCAAGCGGGGACAAATGAACACTGAAGCTTTCTTT. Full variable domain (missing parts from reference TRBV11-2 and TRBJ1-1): EAGVAQSPRYKIIEKRQSVAFWCNPISGHATLYWYQQILGQGPKLLIQFQNNGVVDDSQLPKDRFSAERLKGVDSTLKIQPAKLEDSAVYLCASKRGQMNTEAFFGQGTRLTVV.

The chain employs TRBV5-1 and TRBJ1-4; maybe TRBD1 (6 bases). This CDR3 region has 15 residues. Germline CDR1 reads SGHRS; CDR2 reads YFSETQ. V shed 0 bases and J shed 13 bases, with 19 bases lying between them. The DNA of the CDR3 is TGCGCCAGCAGCTTGGATGGGGGGCGAGGTACGGGACTGTTTTTT. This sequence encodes CASSLDGGRGTGLFF.

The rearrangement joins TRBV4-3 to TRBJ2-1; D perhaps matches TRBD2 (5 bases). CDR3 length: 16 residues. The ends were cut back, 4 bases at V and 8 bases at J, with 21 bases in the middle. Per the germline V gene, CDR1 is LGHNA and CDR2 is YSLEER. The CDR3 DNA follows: TGCGCCAGCAGCCGCGTCGCAACTAGTTTGCAGTATGAGCAGTTCTTC. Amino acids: CASSRVATSLQYEQFF.